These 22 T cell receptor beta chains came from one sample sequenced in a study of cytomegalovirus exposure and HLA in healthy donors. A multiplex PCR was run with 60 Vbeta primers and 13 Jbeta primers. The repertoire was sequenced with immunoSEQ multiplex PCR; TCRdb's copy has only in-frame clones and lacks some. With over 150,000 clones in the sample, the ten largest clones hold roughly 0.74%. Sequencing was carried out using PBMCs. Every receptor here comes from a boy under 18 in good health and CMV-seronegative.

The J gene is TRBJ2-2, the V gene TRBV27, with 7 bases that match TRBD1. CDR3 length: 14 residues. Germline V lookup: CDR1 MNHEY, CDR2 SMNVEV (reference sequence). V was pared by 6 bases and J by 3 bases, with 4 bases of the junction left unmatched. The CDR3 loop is CASRRQGYTGELFF. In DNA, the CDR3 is TGTGCCAGCAGACGACAGGGCTACACCGGGGAGCTGTTTTTT.

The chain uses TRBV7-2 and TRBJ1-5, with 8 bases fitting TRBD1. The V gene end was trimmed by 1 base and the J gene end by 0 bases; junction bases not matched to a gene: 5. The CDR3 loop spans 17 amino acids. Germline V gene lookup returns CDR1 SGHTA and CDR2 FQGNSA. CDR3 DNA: TGTGCCAGCAGCTTAGGACAGGGGTTCTATAGCAATCAGCCCCAGCATTTT. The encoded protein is CASSLGQGFYSNQPQHF.

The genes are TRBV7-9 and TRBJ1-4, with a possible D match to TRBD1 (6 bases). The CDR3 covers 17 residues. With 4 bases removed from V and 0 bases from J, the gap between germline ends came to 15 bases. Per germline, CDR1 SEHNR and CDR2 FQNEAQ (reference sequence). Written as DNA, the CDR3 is TGTGCCAGCAGCTCCTCACGGGAGGGGGCAACTAATGAAAAACTGTTTTTT. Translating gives CASSSSREGATNEKLFF.

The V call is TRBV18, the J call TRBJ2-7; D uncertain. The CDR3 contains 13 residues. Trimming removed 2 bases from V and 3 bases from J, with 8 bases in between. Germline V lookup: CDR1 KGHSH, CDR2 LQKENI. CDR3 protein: CASSPYSYYEQYF. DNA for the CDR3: TGTGCCAGCTCACCATACAGCTACTACGAGCAGTACTTC.

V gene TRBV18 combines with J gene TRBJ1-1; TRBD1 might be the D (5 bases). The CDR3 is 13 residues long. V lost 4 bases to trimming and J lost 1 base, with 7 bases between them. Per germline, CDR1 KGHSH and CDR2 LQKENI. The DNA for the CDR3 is TGTGCCAGCTCACGACAGCCGAACACTGAAGCTTTCTTT. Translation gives CASSRQPNTEAFF.

The CDR3 coding sequence is TGTGCCAGCTGGGAGGGCAGAGCCTTTCAAGAGACCCAGTACTTC. Translation: CASWEGRAFQETQYF. The J gene is TRBJ2-5, the V gene TRBV6-6; 7 nucleotides align to TRBD2. The CDR3 has 15 amino acids. Germline CDR1 and CDR2: MNHNY and SVGAGI (reference sequence). V lost 8 bases to trimming and J lost 2 bases; unmatched junction nucleotides: 11.

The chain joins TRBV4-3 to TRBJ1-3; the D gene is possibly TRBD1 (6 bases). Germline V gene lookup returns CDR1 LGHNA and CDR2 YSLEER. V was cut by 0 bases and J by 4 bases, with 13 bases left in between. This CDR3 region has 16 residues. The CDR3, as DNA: TGCGCCAGCAGCCAAGATCGTGGGACACGAGGAAACACCATATATTTT. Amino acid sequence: CASSQDRGTRGNTIYF.

For the CDR3, the DNA is TGTGCCAGCACCACGACAGGGTGGTTTCAGCCCCAGCATTTT. Translating gives CASTTTGWFQPQHF. The genes are TRBV28 and TRBJ1-5, with TRBD1 matching 7 bases. Per germline, CDR1 MDHEN and CDR2 SYDVKM. Germline trimming cut 7 bases from V and 6 bases from J; bases unmatched to any gene: 9. The CDR3 is 14 residues long.

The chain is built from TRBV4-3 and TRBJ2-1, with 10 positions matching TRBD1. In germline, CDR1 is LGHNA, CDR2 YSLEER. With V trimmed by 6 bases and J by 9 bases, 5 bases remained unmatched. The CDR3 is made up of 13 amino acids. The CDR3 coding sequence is TGCGCCAGCAGACCGGGACAGGGGAGTGAGCAGTTCTTC. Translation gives CASRPGQGSEQFF.

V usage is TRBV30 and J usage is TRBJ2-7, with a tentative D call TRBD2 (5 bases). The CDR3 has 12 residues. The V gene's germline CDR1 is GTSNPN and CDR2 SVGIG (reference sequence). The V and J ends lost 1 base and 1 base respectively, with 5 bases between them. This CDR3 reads CAWSGRSYEQYF. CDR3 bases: TGTGCCTGGAGTGGGAGGTCCTACGAGCAGTACTTC.

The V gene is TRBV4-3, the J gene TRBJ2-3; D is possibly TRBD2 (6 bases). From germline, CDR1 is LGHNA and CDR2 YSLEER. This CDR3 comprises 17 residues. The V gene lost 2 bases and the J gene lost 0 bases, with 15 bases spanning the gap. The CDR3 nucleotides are TGCGCCAGCAGCCAACCCCCCTGGCGGGGTAGCACAGATACGCAGTATTTT. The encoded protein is CASSQPPWRGSTDTQYF.

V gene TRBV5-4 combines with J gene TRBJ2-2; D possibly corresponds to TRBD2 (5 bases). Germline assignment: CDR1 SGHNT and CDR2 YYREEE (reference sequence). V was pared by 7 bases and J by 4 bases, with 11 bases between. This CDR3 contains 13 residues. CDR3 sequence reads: CASASGSTGELFF. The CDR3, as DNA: TGTGCCAGCGCTTCGGGGTCCACCGGGGAGCTGTTTTTT. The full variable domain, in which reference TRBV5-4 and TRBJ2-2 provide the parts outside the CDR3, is ETGVTQSPTHLIKTRGQQVTLRCSSQSGHNTVSWYQQALGQGPQFIFQYYREEENGRGNFPPRFSGLQFPNYSSELNVNALELDDSALYLCASASGSTGELFFGEGSRLTVL.

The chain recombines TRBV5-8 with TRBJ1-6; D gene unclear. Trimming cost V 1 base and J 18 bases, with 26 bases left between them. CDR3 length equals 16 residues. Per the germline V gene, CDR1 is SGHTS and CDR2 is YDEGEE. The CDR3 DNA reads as TGTGCCAGCAGCTTGTGGGTTATGGACTCGGGCCCCTGGCACCACTTT. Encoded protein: CASSLWVMDSGPWHHF. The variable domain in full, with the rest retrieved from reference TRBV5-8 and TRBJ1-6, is EAGVTQSPTHLIKTRGQQATLRCSPISGHTSVYWYQQALGLGLQFLLWYDEGEERNRGNFPPRFSGRQFPNYSSELNVNALELEDSALYLCASSLWVMDSGPWHHFGNGTRLTVT.

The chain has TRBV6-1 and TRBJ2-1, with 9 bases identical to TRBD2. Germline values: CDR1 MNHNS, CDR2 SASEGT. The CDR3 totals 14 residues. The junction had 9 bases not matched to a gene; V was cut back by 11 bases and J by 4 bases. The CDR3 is CAGLSGGLYNEQFF. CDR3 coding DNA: TGTGCCGGCCTTAGCGGGGGCCTTTACAATGAGCAGTTCTTC.

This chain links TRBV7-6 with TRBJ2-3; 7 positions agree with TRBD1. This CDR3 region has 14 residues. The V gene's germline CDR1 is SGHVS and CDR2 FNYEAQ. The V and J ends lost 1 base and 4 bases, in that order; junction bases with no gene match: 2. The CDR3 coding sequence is TGTGCCAGCAGCTTAGAGGGGGCGGCAGATACGCAGTATTTT. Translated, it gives CASSLEGAADTQYF.

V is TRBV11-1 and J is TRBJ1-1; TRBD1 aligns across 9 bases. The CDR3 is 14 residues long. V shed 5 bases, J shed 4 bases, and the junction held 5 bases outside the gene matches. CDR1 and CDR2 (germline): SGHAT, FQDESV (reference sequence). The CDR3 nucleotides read TGTGCCAGCAGCCTAGAGGACAGGGGCACTGAAGCTTTCTTT. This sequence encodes CASSLEDRGTEAFF.

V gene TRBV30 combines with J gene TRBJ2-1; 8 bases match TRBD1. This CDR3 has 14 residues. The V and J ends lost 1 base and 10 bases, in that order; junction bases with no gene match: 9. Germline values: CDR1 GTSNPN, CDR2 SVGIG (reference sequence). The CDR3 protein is CAWSAGDRRGEQFF. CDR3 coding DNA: TGTGCCTGGAGTGCTGGGGACAGGCGTGGGGAGCAGTTCTTC.

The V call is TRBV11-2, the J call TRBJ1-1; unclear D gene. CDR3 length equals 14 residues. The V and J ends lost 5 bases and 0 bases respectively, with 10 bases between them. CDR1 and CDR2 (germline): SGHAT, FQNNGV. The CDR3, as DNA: TGTGCCAGCAGCCGAGGTAGAGTGAACACTGAAGCTTTCTTT. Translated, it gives CASSRGRVNTEAFF.

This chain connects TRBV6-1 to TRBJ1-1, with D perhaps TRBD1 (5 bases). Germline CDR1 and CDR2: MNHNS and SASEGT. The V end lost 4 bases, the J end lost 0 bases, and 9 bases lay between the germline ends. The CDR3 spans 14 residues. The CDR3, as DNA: TGTGCCAGCAGTGGACAGACCCTGAACACTGAAGCTTTCTTT. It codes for CASSGQTLNTEAFF.

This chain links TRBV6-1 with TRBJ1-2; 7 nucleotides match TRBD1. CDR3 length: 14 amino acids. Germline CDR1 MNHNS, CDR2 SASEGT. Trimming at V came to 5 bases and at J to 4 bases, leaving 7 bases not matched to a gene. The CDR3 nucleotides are TGTGCCAGCAGTCCTTGGGGACAGACCTATGGCTACACCTTC. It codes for CASSPWGQTYGYTF.

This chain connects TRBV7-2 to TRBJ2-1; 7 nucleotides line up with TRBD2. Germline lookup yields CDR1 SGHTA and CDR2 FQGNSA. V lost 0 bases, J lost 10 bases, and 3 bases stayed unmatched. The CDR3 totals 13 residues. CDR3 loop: CASSLAPGLEQFF. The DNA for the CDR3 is TGTGCCAGCAGCTTAGCGCCGGGACTAGAGCAGTTCTTC.

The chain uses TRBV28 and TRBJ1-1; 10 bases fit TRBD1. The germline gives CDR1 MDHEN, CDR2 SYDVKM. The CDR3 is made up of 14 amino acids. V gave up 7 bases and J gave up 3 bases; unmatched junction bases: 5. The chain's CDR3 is CASTGQGGYTEAFF. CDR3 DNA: TGTGCCAGCACCGGACAGGGGGGGTACACTGAAGCTTTCTTT.